This is a list of T cell receptor beta chains from one sample in a study of T cell responses to AZD1222 COVID-19 vaccine. The assay was immunoSEQ multiplex PCR, and TCRdb's table has in-frame clones only and misses some. Here the sample spans 100,000 to 150,000 clones, 90% to 95% being singletons. The source material was peripheral blood, sampled on day 0 of AZD1222 vaccination. These receptors came from an adult in good health. The conserved cysteine and the conserved F or W are not part of the CDR3 here. The D gene is left open where the match is weak. The size field is filled for only some rows; it gives once, few, many or a size class.

J gene,D gene,clone size,V gene,CDR3 protein
TRBJ2-5,TRBD2,NA,TRBV7-6,ASSLWVAGKDGTQY
TRBJ1-5,NA,NA,TRBV2,ASSLRPAIQPQH
TRBJ2-3,TRBD2,NA,TRBV5-8,ASSLAGTSGRALWADTQY
TRBJ2-5,NA,NA,TRBV29-1,SVETGAGETQY
TRBJ2-5,NA,NA,TRBV11-2,ASSLVTRGETQY
TRBJ2-7,NA,NA,TRBV2,ASSERGGSYEQY
TRBJ1-5,NA,NA,TRBV27,ASKGQLENQPQH
TRBJ2-7,TRBD1,NA,TRBV19,ASSLSTGTAYEQY
TRBJ2-7,TRBD2,few,TRBV6-6,ASSPSRLASAYEQY
TRBJ2-3,TRBD2,NA,TRBV7-9,ASSAQLAVTDTQY
TRBJ2-1,NA,few,TRBV21-1,ASSKVYGGVRNNEQF
TRBJ1-1,NA,NA,TRBV7-9,ASSLANRENTEAF
TRBJ2-4,TRBD2,NA,TRBV6-2/TRBV6-3,ASSSGLAGGLRKNIQY
TRBJ2-7,NA,NA,TRBV30,AWSSPPRLARTYEQY
TRBJ1-1,NA,NA,TRBV15,ATSRDLMRVEAF
TRBJ1-2,NA,NA,TRBV5-5,ASSLGQADYGYT
TRBJ1-1,NA,few,TRBV7-9,ASSWTERQAF
TRBJ2-1,NA,once,TRBV9,ASSIVGNEQF
TRBJ2-3,NA,once,TRBV2,ASTWTASGTDTQY
TRBJ2-1,TRBD2,NA,TRBV4-2,ASSQEFGSGTVAYNEQF
TRBJ2-7,NA,NA,TRBV2,ASTLSEAPAHEQY
TRBJ1-1,TRBD1,NA,TRBV9,ASTRQGKNTEAF
TRBJ2-1,NA,NA,TRBV3-1/TRBV3-2,ASSPPGGTFGNEQF
TRBJ1-1,NA,NA,TRBV28,ASSLLSEMTYTEAF
TRBJ1-3,NA,NA,TRBV5-6,ASSTYQYRFESGNTIY
TRBJ1-1,NA,NA,TRBV27,ASSIPRDGNTEAF
TRBJ1-2,NA,NA,TRBV5-1,ASSLAGEVFNYGYT
TRBJ1-2,NA,NA,TRBV7-9,ASSLSNYGYT
TRBJ2-3,NA,NA,TRBV4-1,ASSQFPGSKGGKPTDTQY
TRBJ2-7,TRBD2,NA,TRBV30,AWSPGLAASYEQY
TRBJ2-2,NA,NA,TRBV5-6,ASSLAGVNGELF
TRBJ2-7,TRBD1,NA,TRBV2,ASRRGLSYEQY
TRBJ1-2,NA,NA,TRBV7-9,ASSLAGSRGYGYT
TRBJ1-2,TRBD1,NA,TRBV6-1,ASSDTGGNYGYT
TRBJ2-1,NA,once,TRBV9,ASSPGWAATYNEQF
TRBJ1-4,NA,NA,TRBV6-5,ASSPSPRGEKLF
TRBJ1-5,NA,NA,TRBV19,ASRNRRGDSNQPQH
TRBJ2-7,TRBD2,NA,TRBV27,ASSLKGLAIYEQY
TRBJ1-2,NA,NA,TRBV14,ASSQEGSPVYGYT
TRBJ1-2,NA,NA,TRBV9,ASSVEGGTDYGYT